The TCR beta chain under discussion was sequenced for a study of T-cell memory formation after mild COVID-19 (dated by TCRdb to about 2021). Describing the broader study: TCR sequence clusters from the two donors were largely donor specific. Longitudinal TCRalpha and TCRbeta repertoire sequencing tracked T-cell clones expanding and contracting after mild COVID-19 in a couple of donors. The cohort comprised two young, previously healthy adult volunteers, one female and one male.

Measured from the cysteine to the phenylalanine, the CDR3 is 13 residues long. The DNA shown is the 39-base CDR3, in frame from base 1. Sequences SNHLY (CDR1) and FYNNEI (CDR2) are obtained from the germline V gene. The germline ends are 10 bases apart after V is trimmed by 3 bases and J by 5 bases. PBMCs were isolated by Ficoll-Paque density gradient centrifugation. Instrument on record: Illumina NovaSeq 6000. TCRalpha and TCRbeta cDNA libraries were constructed by 5'RACE with constant-segment primers, with sample barcodes and unique molecular identifiers being introduced. Trizol reagent was used to extract RNA from every sample. The libraries were amplified in two PCR steps, and the second step added a second sample barcode and Illumina TruSeq adapters. The libraries were sequenced on an Illumina NovaSeq using 2 x 150 bp paired-end reads. The study's own analysis went as follows. With migec v1.2.7, reads were demultiplexed and then collapsed into UMI-guided consensus sequences. Using mixcr v2.1.11, the UMI consensuses were aligned to TRA and TRB V and J templates and assembled into clonotypes. Clonotypes were classified as expanded or contracted when called significant by both edgeR and NoisET, with noise models trained on biological replicates. edgeR calls used a false discovery rate-adjusted p below 0.01 and a log2 fold-change threshold of 1. As an exploratory analysis of dynamics, max-normalized trajectories of the 1000 most abundant clonotypes were examined with PCA combined with hierarchical clustering. The CD4 or CD8 phenotype of responding clones was assigned using the separately sequenced CD4+ and CD8+ repertoires. TCRdb reprocessing: public reads trimmed at Q25 with fastp, clones called with MiXCR, in-frame beta chains kept. Here each entry gathers all rows of one CDR3 protein and keeps the most common genes and DNA. Here the V and J calls rest on TCRdb's processing, not on the authors' analysis. Here the sample has about 270,000 distinct CDR3 sequences; about 16% occur a single time. The ten largest clones take up more than 20% of the sample.

Note on this clonotype: Its antigen is not yet known. One base away there is no much larger clone; base qualities are not given.

The full study reports these points: Clones contracting from day 15 to 85 had balanced CD4/CD8 phenotypes, while a second wave expanding from day 15 to 37 was biased towards CD4+. Whether the second-wave clones peaking on day 37 were SARS-CoV-2 specific was not confirmed. The detection of some responding clones in pre-infection memory suggests that pre-existing cross-reactive memory T cells joined the SARS-CoV-2 response. Contracting CD4+ clones were located mainly in the CM and EM memory subsets, whereas CD8+ clones were found to be enriched in EMRA. The study covered only a couple of mild cases, and larger cohorts including severe cases with pre-infection samples were considered necessary.

This chain joins TRBV2 to TRBJ2-5, and possibly TRBD2, on 6 matching bases. This receptor was taken from a man aged 18 to 30 who had mild COVID-19 (a few samples of this study predate the infection). The sample titles of this study are shuffled in the database, so cell type and time point are left out; the donor was told from shared clones. Sequencing used PBMCs or a T cell subset sorted from them (not recorded which). The sequence in DNA is TGTGCCAGCAGTGAGGGCGGAGGGGAGACCCAGTACTTC. Translated, it gives CASSEGGGETQYF.